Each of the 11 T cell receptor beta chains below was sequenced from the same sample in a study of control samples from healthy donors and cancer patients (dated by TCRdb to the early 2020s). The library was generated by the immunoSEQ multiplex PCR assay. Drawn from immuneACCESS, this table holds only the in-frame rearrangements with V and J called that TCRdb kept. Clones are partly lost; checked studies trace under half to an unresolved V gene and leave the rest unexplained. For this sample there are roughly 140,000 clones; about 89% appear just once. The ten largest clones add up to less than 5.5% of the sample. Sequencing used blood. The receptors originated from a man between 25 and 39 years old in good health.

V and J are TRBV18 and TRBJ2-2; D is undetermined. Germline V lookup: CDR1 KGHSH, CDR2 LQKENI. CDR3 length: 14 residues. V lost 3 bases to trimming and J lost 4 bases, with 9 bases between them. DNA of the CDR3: TGTGCCAGCTCACCCGAGGATAGCACCGGGGAGCTGTTTTTT. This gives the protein CASSPEDSTGELFF.

The CDR3 is CASSAIGGRGNTIYF. Here the CDR3 DNA reads TGCGCCAGCAGCGCGATTGGGGGCCGTGGAAACACCATATATTTT. This chain links TRBV4-1 with TRBJ1-3; the D gene is possibly TRBD1 (6 bases). In germline, CDR1 is MGHRA, CDR2 YSYEKL. This CDR3 comprises 15 residues. The V end was cut by 5 bases, the J end by 3 bases, with 14 bases between.

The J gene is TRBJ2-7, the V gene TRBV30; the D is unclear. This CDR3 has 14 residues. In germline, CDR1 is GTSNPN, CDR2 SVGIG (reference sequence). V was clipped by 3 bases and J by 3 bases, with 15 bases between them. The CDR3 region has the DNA TGTGCCTGGAGCCCAGGCGCGGAGAACTACGAGCAGTACTTC. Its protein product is CAWSPGAENYEQYF.

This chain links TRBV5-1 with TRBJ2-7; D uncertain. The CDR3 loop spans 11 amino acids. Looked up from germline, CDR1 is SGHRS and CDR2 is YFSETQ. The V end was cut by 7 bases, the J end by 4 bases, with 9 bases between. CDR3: CASGSGYEQYF. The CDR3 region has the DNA TGCGCCAGCGGGTCGGGTTACGAGCAGTACTTC.

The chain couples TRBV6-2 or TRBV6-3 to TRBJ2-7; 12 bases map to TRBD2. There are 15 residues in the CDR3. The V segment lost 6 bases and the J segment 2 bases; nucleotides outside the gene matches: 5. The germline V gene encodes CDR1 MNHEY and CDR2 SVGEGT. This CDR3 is CASSPLAGGTYEQYF. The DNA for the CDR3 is TGTGCCAGCAGCCCACTAGCGGGAGGAACCTACGAGCAGTACTTC.

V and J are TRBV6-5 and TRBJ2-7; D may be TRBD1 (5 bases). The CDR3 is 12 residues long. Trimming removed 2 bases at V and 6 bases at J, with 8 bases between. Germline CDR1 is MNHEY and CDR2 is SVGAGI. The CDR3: CASSYKGSEQYF. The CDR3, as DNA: TGTGCCAGCAGTTACAAGGGGTCCGAGCAGTACTTC.

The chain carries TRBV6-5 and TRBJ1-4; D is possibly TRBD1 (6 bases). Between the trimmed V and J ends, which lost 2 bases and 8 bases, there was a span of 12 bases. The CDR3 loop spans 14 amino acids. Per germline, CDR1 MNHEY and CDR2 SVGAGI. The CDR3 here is CASSYRTDGEKLFF. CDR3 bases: TGTGCCAGCAGTTACAGGACAGATGGGGAAAAACTGTTTTTT.

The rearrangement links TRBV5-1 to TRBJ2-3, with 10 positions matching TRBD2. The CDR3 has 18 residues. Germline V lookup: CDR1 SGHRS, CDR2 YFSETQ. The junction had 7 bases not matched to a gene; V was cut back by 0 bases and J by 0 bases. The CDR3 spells CASSLEFGLAASTDTQYF. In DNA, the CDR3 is TGCGCCAGCAGCTTGGAGTTTGGACTAGCGGCTAGCACAGATACGCAGTATTTT. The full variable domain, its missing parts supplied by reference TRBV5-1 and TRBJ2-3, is KAGVTQTPRYLIKTRGQQVTLSCSPISGHRSVSWYQQTPGQGLQFLFEYFSETQRNKGNFPGRFSGRQFSNSRSEMNVSTLELGDSALYLCASSLEFGLAASTDTQYFGPGTRLTVL.

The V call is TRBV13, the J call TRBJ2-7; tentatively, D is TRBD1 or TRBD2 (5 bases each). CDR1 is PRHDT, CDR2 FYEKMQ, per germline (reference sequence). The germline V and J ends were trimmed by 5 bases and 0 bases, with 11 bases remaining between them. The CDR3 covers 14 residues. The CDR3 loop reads CASSHRDDSYEQYF. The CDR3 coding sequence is TGTGCCAGCAGCCACCGGGACGACTCCTACGAGCAGTACTTC.

This chain's CDR3 is CASSRDRSGEQYF. The CDR3 DNA is TGTGCCAGCAGTAGGGACAGGTCCGGGGAGCAGTACTTC. The V gene is TRBV2, the J gene TRBJ2-7; 8 nucleotides match TRBD1. Germline V lookup: CDR1 SNHLY, CDR2 FYNNEI. After removal of 5 bases from V and 7 bases from J, the junction contained 7 bases not matched to a gene. The CDR3 covers 13 residues.

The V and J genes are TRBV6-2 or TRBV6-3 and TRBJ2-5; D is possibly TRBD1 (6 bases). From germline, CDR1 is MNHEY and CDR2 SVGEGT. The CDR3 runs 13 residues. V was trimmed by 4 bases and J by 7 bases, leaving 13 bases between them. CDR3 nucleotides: TGTGCCAGCAGTTTAGTCAGGGGTGGGACCCAGTACTTC. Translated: CASSLVRGGTQYF.